The T cell receptor (beta chain) described here comes from a study of beta chain features in type 1 diabetes. Overall study results and limits: For Type 1 diabetes patients, all four CD4+ subsets carried TCRB CDR3s that were moderately but significantly shorter.

Germline CDR1 reads SGHRS; CDR2 reads YFSETQ. This CDR3 contains 14 residues. Trimming took 0 bases from V and 2 from J, leaving 6 bases between them. As every portion of the isolated RNA was reverse transcribed, the sequencing read expressed TCRB transcripts. Libraries were prepared by immunoSEQ multiplex PCR; TCRdb keeps only in-frame clonotypes and omits some of them. The data hold about 650,000 clones, with approximately 13% observed a single time. This clone was seen a few times. Antigen: not known. V gene TRBV5-1 combines with J gene TRBJ1-5; D is perhaps TRBD1 (6 bases). The clonotype was recovered from a man aged 30 to 45 with type 1 diabetes. The sequencing input was naive CD4+ T cells from blood. CDR3 DNA sequence: TGCGCCAGCAGCTTGGCAGGGGGCAATCAGCCCCAGCATTTT. Its translation: CASSLAGGNQPQHF.